Following are 7 T cell receptor beta chains from one sample sequenced in a study of T cells in Graves' hyperthyroidism and ophthalmopathy. RNA transcripts served as the template for amplifying TCR beta CDR3 regions. TCR CDR3 underwent first-round RT-PCR with the HTBI primer set. TCRdb used MiXCR to reprocess the multiplex PCR reads, holding one entry per CDR3 protein. This table holds about 840,000 distinct CDR3 sequences, 38% found once. Sequenced sample: blood. The receptors shown here come from a man between 18 and 35 years old with Graves' hyperthyroidism.

This clonotype occurred a few times. The V gene is TRBV7-8, the J gene TRBJ2-7; D unresolved. Germline V gene lookup returns CDR1 SGHVS and CDR2 FQNEAQ. V was cut by 5 bases and J by 1 base, with 15 bases left in between. The CDR3 loop spans 15 amino acids. The CDR3 spells CASSPVRLGSYEQYF. In DNA, the CDR3 is TGTGCCAGCAGCCCGGTAAGGCTTGGATCCTACGAGCAGTACTTC.

The chain joins TRBV9 to TRBJ1-2, with D perhaps TRBD1 (5 bases). V was shortened by 0 bases and J by 3 bases, with 9 bases between the two germline ends. Germline values: CDR1 SGDLS, CDR2 YYNGEE. The CDR3 consists of 14 residues. CDR3 loop: CASSVGRGYYGYTF. CDR3 bases: TGTGCCAGCAGCGTAGGGCGGGGGTACTATGGCTACACCTTC. Full variable domain (missing parts from reference TRBV9 and TRBJ1-2): DSGVTQTPKHLITATGQRVTLRCSPRSGDLSVYWYQQSLDQGLQFLIQYYNGEERAKGNILERFSAQQFPDLHSELNLSSLELGDSALYFCASSVGRGYYGYTFGSGTRLTVV.

The table lists this clonotype with a few counts. The V gene is TRBV12-3 or TRBV12-4, the J gene TRBJ2-7; TRBD2 might be the D (5 bases). V was shortened by 7 bases and J by 5 bases, with 18 bases between the two germline ends. There are 14 residues in the CDR3. CDR3 nucleotides: TGTGCCAGCACTTCTAGCCGGAGCTCAAACGAGCAGTACTTC. It codes for CASTSSRSSNEQYF.

The CDR3 DNA reads as TGTGCCAGCAGCCAAGGCGGTTACGGCGGGAGCTCCTACGAGCAGTACTTC. This sequence encodes CASSQGGYGGSSYEQYF. The chain uses TRBV14 and TRBJ2-7, with 7 bases identical to TRBD2. With 1 base clipped from V and 0 bases from J, the junction kept 9 bases outside the gene matches. CDR1 and CDR2 (germline): SGHDN, FVKESK. This CDR3 is 17 amino acids long.

Regarding this clonotype: This sequence may be a read error, since a much larger clone differs from it by one base. The J gene is TRBJ2-7, the V gene TRBV5-1, with D hard to call. CDR1 is SGHRS and CDR2 is YFSETQ in the germline V gene. Deletions cut 7 bases from V and 4 bases from J, with 15 bases between. The CDR3 runs to 13 residues. The CDR3 region is CASGPVTGYEQYF. The CDR3 DNA sequence: TGCGCCAGCGGCCCCGTGACTGGATACGAGCAGTACTTC.

In its sample, this clonotype was seen a few times. CDR3 residues: CASSLAGQGVYEQYF. The CDR3 DNA sequence: TGTGCCAGCAGCTTAGCGGGACAGGGAGTTTACGAGCAGTACTTC. The rearrangement uses TRBV7-2 and TRBJ2-7; 9 positions agree with TRBD1. V dropped 0 bases and J dropped 4; count of bases not matched to a gene: 4. Germline lookup yields CDR1 SGHTA and CDR2 FQGNSA. CDR3 length: 15 residues.

This chain connects TRBV19 to TRBJ2-2; 9 nucleotides match TRBD1. Trimming at V came to 5 bases and at J to 6 bases, leaving 7 bases not matched to a gene. The CDR3 totals 15 residues. In germline, CDR1 is LNHDA, CDR2 SQIVND (reference sequence). The CDR3 loop reads CASSETGTGSGELFF. The CDR3 DNA reads TGTGCCAGTAGTGAAACCGGGACAGGGTCCGGGGAGCTGTTTTTT. Based on the CDR3 plus reference TRBV19 and TRBJ2-2, the full variable domain is DGGITQSPKYLFRKEGQNVTLSCEQNLNHDAMYWYRQDPGQGLRLIYYSQIVNDFQKGDIAEGYSVSREKKESFPLTVTSAQKNPTAFYLCASSETGTGSGELFFGEGSRLTVL.